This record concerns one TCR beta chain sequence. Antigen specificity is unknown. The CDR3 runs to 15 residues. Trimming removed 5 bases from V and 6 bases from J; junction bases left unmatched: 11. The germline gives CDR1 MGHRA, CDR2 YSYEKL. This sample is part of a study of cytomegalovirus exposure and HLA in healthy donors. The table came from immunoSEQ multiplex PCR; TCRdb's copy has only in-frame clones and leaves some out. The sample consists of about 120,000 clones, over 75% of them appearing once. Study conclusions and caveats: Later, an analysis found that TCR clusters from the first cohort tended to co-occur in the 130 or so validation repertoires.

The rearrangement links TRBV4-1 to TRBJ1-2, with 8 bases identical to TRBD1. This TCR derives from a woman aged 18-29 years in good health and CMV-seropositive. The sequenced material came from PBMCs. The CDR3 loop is CASSTPDRARNGYTF. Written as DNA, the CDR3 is TGCGCCAGCAGCACCCCGGACAGGGCCCGAAATGGCTACACCTTC.